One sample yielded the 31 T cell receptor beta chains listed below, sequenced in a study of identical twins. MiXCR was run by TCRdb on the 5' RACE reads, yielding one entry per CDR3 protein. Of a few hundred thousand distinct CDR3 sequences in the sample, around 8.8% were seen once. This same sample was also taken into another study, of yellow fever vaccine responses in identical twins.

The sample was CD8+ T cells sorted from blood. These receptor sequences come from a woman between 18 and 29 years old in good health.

The CDR3 DNA is TGTGCCAGCAGCGTCCAACAGGGGGGTACAGAGACCCAGTACTTC. This sequence encodes CASSVQQGGTETQYF. The chain uses TRBV9 and TRBJ2-5; TRBD1 aligns across 8 bases. Trimming cost V 2 bases and J 4 bases; bases outside gene matches: 7. This CDR3 contains 15 residues. Germline values: CDR1 SGDLS, CDR2 YYNGEE.

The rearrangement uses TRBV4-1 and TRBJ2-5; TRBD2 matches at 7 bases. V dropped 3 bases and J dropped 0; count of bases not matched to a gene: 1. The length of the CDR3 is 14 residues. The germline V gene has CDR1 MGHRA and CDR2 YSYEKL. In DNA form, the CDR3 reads TGCGCCAGCAGCCAGGGAGGGTACCAAGAGACCCAGTACTTC. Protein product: CASSQGGYQETQYF.

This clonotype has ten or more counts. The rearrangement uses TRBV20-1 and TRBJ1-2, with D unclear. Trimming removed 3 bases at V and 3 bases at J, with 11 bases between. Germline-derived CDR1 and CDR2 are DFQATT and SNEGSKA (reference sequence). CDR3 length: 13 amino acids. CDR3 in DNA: TGCAGTGCTAGGAGCGCACCGCACTATGGCTACACCTTC. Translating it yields CSARSAPHYGYTF.

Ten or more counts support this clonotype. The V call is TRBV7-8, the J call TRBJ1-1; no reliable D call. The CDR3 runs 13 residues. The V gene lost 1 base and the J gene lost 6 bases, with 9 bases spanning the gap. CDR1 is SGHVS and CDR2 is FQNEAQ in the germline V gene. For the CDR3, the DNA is TGTGCCAGCAGCTTAGGACCGGCGTCTGAAGCTTTCTTT. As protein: CASSLGPASEAFF.

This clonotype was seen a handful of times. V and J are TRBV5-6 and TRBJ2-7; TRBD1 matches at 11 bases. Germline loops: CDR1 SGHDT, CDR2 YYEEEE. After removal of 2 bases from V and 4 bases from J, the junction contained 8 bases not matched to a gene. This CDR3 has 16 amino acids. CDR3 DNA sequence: TGTGCCAGCAGCTTTCTTCGGGGGACAGGGGGATACGAGCAGTACTTC. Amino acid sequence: CASSFLRGTGGYEQYF. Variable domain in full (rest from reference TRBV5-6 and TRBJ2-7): DAGVTQSPTHLIKTRGQQVTLRCSPKSGHDTVSWYQQALGQGPQFIFQYYEEEERQRGNFPDRFSGHQFPNYSSELNVNALLLGDSALYLCASSFLRGTGGYEQYFGPGTRLTVT.

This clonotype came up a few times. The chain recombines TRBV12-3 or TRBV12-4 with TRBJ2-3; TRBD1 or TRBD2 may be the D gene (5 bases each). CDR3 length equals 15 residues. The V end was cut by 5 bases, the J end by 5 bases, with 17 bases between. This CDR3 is CASSLLDDGGDTQYF. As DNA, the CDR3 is TGTGCCAGCAGTCTGTTGGATGATGGGGGAGATACGCAGTATTTT.

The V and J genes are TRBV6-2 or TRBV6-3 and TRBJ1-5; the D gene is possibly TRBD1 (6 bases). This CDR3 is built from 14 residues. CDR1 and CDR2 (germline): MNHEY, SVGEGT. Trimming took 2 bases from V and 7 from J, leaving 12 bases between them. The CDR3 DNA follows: TGTGCCAGCAGTTACGGCACAGGGTACCAGCCCCAGCATTTT. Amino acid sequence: CASSYGTGYQPQHF.

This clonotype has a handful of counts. CDR3 sequence (DNA): TGTGCCAGCAGGGATTCTTCTGGGGCCAACGTCCTGACTTTC. It yields the protein CASRDSSGANVLTF. This chain connects TRBV7-9 to TRBJ2-6; no firm D call. V was pared by 6 bases and J by 1 base, with 7 bases between. The germline CDR1 and CDR2 sequences are SEHNR and FQNEAQ (reference sequence). The CDR3 length is 14 residues.

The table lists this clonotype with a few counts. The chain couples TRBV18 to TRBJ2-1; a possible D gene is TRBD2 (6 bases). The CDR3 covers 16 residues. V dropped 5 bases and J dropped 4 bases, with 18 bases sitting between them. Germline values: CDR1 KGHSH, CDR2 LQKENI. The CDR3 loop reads CASSRDGGVWYNEQFF. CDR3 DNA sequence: TGTGCCAGCTCAAGGGACGGGGGTGTGTGGTACAATGAGCAGTTCTTC. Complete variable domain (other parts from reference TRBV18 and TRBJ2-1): NAGVMQNPRHLVRRRGQEARLRCSPMKGHSHVYWYRQLPEEGLKFMVYLQKENIIDESGMPKERFSAEFPKEGPSILRIQQVVRGDSAAYFCASSRDGGVWYNEQFFGPGTRLTVL.

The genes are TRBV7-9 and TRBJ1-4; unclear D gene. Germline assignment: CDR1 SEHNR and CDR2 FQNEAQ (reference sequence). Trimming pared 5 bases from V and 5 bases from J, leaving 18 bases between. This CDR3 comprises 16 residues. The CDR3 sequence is CASSPLVGDWNEKLFF. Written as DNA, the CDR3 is TGTGCCAGCAGCCCCCTCGTCGGGGATTGGAATGAAAAACTGTTTTTT.

The CDR3 loop reads CASTWGLAGVEQFF. In nucleotides, the CDR3 is TGTGCCAGCACCTGGGGACTAGCGGGAGTTGAGCAGTTCTTC. The chain recombines TRBV12-3 or TRBV12-4 with TRBJ2-1, with 14 bases identical to TRBD2. The CDR3 has 14 residues. V lost 7 bases and J lost 9; bases outside the gene matches: 5.

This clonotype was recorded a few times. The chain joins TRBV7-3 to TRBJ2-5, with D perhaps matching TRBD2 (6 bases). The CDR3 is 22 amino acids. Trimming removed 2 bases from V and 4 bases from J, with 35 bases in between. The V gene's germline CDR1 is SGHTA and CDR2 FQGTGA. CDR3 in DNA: TGTGCCAGCAGCTTACCGTTTGCCCCCTTAGAGAGGACTACGGGGAATGGAGAGACCCAGTACTTC. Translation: CASSLPFAPLERTTGNGETQYF.

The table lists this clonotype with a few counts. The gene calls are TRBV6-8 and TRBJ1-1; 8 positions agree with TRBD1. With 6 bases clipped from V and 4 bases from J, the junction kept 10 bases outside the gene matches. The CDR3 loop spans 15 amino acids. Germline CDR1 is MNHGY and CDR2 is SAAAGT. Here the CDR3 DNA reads TGTGCCAGCAGCATCCCGGGACAGGTATTCACTGAAGCTTTCTTT. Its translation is CASSIPGQVFTEAFF.

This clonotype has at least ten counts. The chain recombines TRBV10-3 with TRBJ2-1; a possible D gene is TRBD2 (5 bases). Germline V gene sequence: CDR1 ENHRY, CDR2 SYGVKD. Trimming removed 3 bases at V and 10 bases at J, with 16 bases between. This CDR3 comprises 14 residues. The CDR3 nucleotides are TGTGCCATCAGTGAAGGTCTAGCTGGATGGGAGCAGTTCTTC. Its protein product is CAISEGLAGWEQFF.

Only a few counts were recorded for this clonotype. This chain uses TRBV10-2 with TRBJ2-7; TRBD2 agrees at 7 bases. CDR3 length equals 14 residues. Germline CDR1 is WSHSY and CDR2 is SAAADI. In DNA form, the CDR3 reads TGCGCGACCAACGAAGCGGGGCCACCGGGGGAGCAGTACTTC. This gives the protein CATNEAGPPGEQYF.

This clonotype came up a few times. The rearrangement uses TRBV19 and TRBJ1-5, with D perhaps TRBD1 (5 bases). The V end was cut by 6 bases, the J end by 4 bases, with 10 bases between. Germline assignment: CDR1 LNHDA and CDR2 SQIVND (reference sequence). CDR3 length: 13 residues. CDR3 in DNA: TGTGCCAGTAGACCCTCAGGGAATCAGCCCCAGCATTTT. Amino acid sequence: CASRPSGNQPQHF.

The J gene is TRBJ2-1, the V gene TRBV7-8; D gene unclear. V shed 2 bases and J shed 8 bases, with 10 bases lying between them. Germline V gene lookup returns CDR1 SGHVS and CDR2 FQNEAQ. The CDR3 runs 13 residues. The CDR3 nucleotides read TGTGCCAGCAGCTTACTAGATGTGGATGAGCAGTTCTTC. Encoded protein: CASSLLDVDEQFF.

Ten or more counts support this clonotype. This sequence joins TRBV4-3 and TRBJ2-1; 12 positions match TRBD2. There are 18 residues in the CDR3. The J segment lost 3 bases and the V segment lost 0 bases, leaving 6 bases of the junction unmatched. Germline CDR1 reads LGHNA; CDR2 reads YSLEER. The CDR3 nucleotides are TGCGCCAGCAGCCAAGATACTAGCGGGAGGTCTTTCTACAATGAGCAGTTCTTC. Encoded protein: CASSQDTSGRSFYNEQFF.

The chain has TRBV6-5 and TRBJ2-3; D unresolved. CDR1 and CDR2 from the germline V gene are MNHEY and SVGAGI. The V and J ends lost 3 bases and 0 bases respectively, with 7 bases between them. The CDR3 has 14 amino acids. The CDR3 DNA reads TGTGCCAGCAGTTATAATCCTAGCACAGATACGCAGTATTTT. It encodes CASSYNPSTDTQYF.

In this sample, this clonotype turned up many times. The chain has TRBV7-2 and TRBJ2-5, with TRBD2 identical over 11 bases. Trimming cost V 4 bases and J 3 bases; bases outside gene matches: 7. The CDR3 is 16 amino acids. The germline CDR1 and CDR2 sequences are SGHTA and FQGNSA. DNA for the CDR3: TGTGCCAGCAGCTCAGGCCTAGCGGGGGGAGAAGAGACCCAGTACTTC. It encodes CASSSGLAGGEETQYF.

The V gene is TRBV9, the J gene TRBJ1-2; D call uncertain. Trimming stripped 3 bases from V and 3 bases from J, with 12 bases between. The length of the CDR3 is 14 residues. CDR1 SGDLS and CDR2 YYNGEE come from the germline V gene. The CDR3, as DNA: TGTGCCAGCAGCGCCTCAGACATCCACTATGGCTACACCTTC. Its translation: CASSASDIHYGYTF.

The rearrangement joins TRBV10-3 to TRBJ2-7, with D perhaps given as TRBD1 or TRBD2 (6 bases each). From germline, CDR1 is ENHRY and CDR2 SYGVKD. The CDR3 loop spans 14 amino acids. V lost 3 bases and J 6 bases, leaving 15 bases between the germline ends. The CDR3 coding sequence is TGTGCCATCAGTGATTACAGGGTGGAGGGCGAGCAGTACTTC. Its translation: CAISDYRVEGEQYF.

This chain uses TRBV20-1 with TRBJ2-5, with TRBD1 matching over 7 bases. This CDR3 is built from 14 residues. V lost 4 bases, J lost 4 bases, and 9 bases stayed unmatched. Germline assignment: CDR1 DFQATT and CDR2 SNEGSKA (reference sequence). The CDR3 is CSAINRGLGETQYF. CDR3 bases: TGCAGTGCTATAAACAGGGGCTTGGGAGAGACCCAGTACTTC.

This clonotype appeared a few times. In DNA, the CDR3 is TGTGCCAGCAGCCGCTTTGGAGGGGGGCAAGAGACCCAGTACTTC. Translated: CASSRFGGGQETQYF. This chain links TRBV12-3 or TRBV12-4 with TRBJ2-5; D may be TRBD1 or TRBD2 (6 bases each). The CDR3 spans 15 residues. V lost 6 bases and J 2 bases, leaving 16 bases between the germline ends.

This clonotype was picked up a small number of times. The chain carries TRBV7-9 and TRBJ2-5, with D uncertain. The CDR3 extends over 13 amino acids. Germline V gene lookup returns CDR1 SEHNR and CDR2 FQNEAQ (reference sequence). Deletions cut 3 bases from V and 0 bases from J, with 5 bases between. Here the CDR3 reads CASSFVNQETQYF. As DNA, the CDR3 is TGTGCCAGCAGCTTTGTTAACCAAGAGACCCAGTACTTC.

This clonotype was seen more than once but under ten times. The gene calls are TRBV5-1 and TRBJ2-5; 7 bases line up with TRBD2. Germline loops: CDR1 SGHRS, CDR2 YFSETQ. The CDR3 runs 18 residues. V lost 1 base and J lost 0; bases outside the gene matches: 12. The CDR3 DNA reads TGCGCCAGCAGCTTGTCTATCAGTTGGCGGGGGTACCAAGAGACCCAGTACTTC. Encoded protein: CASSLSISWRGYQETQYF.

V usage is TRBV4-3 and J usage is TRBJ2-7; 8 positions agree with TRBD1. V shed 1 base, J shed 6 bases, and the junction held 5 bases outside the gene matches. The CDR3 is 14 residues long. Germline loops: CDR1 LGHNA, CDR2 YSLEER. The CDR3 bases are TGCGCCAGCAGCCAAGGGCAGGGGGCTGGCGAGCAGTACTTC. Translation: CASSQGQGAGEQYF.

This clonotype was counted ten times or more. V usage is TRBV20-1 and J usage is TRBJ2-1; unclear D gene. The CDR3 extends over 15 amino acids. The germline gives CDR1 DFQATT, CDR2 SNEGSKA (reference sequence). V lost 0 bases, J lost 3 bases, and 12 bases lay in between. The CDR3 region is CSAREIHANYNEQFF. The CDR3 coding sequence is TGCAGTGCTAGAGAGATCCACGCCAACTACAATGAGCAGTTCTTC.

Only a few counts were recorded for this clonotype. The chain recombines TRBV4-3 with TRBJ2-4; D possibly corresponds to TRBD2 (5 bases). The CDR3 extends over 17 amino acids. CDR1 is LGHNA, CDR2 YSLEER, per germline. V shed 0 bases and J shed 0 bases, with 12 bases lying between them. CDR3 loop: CASSQDLVGLAKNIQYF. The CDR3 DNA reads TGCGCCAGCAGCCAAGATCTTGTTGGACTAGCCAAAAACATTCAGTACTTC.

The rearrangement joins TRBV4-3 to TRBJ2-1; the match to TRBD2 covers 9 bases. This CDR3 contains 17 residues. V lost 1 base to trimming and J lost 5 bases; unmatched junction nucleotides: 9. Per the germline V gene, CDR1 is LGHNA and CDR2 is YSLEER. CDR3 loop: CASSQVSRTSGHNEQFF. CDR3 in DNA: TGCGCCAGCAGCCAAGTTAGTCGAACTAGCGGGCACAATGAGCAGTTCTTC.

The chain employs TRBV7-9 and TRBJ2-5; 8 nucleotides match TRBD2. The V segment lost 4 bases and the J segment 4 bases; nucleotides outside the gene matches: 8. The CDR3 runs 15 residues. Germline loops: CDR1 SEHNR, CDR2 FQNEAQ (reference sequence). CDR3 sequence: CASSSRRTSPETQYF. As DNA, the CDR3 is TGTGCCAGCAGCTCGCGAAGGACTAGCCCAGAGACCCAGTACTTC.